The next 32 T cell receptor beta chains were all read from a single sample in a study of cytomegalovirus exposure and HLA in healthy donors. The primer mix had 60 Vbeta and 13 Jbeta primers. The method was immunoSEQ multiplex PCR; TCRdb's version includes in-frame clones alone and lacks a portion of them. The table has 55,000 to 70,000 clones, 77% seen once. The sample comprised PBMCs. These receptor sequences come from a male donor in good health and CMV-seropositive.

The chain links TRBV19 to TRBJ2-5; 11 bases agree with TRBD2. The CDR3 has 15 residues. The germline V gene encodes CDR1 LNHDA and CDR2 SQIVND (reference sequence). V lost 4 bases and J lost 3; bases outside the gene matches: 4. CDR3 bases: TGTGCCAGTAGTACCTTAGCGGGGGGGGAAGAGACCCAGTACTTC. It specifies CASSTLAGGEETQYF.

The chain employs TRBV11-1 and TRBJ2-2; perhaps TRBD1 as D (6 bases). CDR3 length: 14 amino acids. V shed 5 bases and J shed 3 bases, with 10 bases lying between them. The V gene's germline CDR1 is SGHAT and CDR2 FQDESV (reference sequence). Here the CDR3 DNA reads TGTGCCAGCAGCCTCCACAGGGACACCGGGGAGCTGTTTTTT. Residues: CASSLHRDTGELFF.

The chain has TRBV5-4 and TRBJ2-5; weak D call: TRBD2 (7 bases). This CDR3 is 12 amino acids long. V was trimmed by 10 bases and J by 5 bases, leaving 15 bases between them. Germline assignment: CDR1 SGHNT and CDR2 YYREEE (reference sequence). For the CDR3, the DNA is TGTGCCGTAGGGGGGGGAGCGGAGACCCAGTACTTC. Residues: CAVGGGAETQYF.

This clone was detected only a few times. This chain uses TRBV6-5 with TRBJ1-4, with D perhaps matching TRBD1 (6 bases). The CDR3 runs 15 residues. The V end was cut by 5 bases, the J end by 8 bases, with 18 bases between. Germline V gene data show CDR1 as MNHEY and CDR2 as SVGAGI. CDR3 in amino acids: CASSQSQGPWEKLFF. The CDR3 nucleotides are TGTGCCAGCAGTCAGTCCCAGGGGCCTTGGGAAAAACTGTTTTTT.

V gene TRBV19 combines with J gene TRBJ1-6; TRBD1 might be the D (5 bases). The CDR3 contains 16 residues. The V gene's germline CDR1 is LNHDA and CDR2 SQIVND (reference sequence). The V end lost 4 bases, the J end lost 1 base, and 11 bases lay between the germline ends. The CDR3 loop reads CASSSRQKSYNSPLHF. CDR3 coding DNA: TGTGCCAGTAGTAGCCGACAGAAATCCTATAATTCACCCCTCCACTTT.

V usage is TRBV21-1 and J usage is TRBJ1-6; the D call TRBD1 from the table was never checked on the DNA. TRBV21-1 is a documented pseudogene. The length of the CDR3 is 18 residues. The DNA of the CDR3 is TGTGCCAGCAGCTATCCGGACAGGGATAGATTAGTGAATTCACCCCTCCACTTT. Protein sequence: CASSYPDRDRLVNSPLHF.

The chain links TRBV7-2 to TRBJ2-3; possible D gene TRBD2, 5 bases. The CDR3 totals 14 residues. Germline loops: CDR1 SGHTA, CDR2 FQGNSA. The chain's CDR3 is CASTRVVSTDTQYF. The DNA of the CDR3 is TGTGCTTCCACGAGGGTAGTAAGCACAGATACGCAGTATTTT.

The V call is TRBV9, the J call TRBJ2-1; tentative D call: TRBD2 (6 bases). V gave up 4 bases and J gave up 6 bases, with 17 bases separating them. Germline lookup yields CDR1 SGDLS and CDR2 YYNGEE. The CDR3 is 15 amino acids. CDR3 coding DNA: TGTGCCAGCAGCCCACCAGGGACGGAGGGCAATGAGCAGTTCTTC. It specifies CASSPPGTEGNEQFF.

V usage is TRBV2 and J usage is TRBJ1-6, with 10 bases identical to TRBD1. CDR1 is SNHLY and CDR2 is FYNNEI in the germline V gene. Losses at the gene ends were 6 bases for V and 8 bases for J; bases not matched to a gene: 4. The CDR3 runs to 14 residues. CDR3 loop: CASRTDRGYSPLHF. The CDR3 nucleotides read TGTGCCAGCAGGACGGACAGGGGGTATTCACCCCTCCACTTT.

The chain couples TRBV19 to TRBJ1-2; 8 nucleotides agree with TRBD1. There are 16 residues in the CDR3. The trim removed 2 bases at V and 8 bases at J, leaving 13 bases unmatched. Germline assignment: CDR1 LNHDA and CDR2 SQIVND (reference sequence). CDR3 region: CASSINPGRGPGGYTF. The DNA for the CDR3 is TGTGCCAGTAGTATAAACCCGGGCAGGGGGCCTGGAGGCTACACCTTC.

V usage is TRBV2 and J usage is TRBJ2-5; a possible D gene is TRBD1 (5 bases). The CDR3 spans 13 residues. CDR1 and CDR2 (germline): SNHLY, FYNNEI. Trimming left V 5 bases short and J 5 bases short, with 12 bases between. CDR3 nucleotides: TGTGCCAGCAGTTACCCCAGGGTGGAGACCCAGTACTTC. It is translated as CASSYPRVETQYF.

The chain recombines TRBV13 with TRBJ2-5, with 7 bases that match TRBD1. The germline V gene encodes CDR1 PRHDT and CDR2 FYEKMQ (reference sequence). This CDR3 has 14 amino acids. V shed 4 bases, J shed 2 bases, and the junction held 4 bases outside the gene matches. The CDR3 nucleotides are TGTGCCAGCAGCTCACGGGACAGTCAAGAGACCCAGTACTTC. Residues: CASSSRDSQETQYF.

V is TRBV2 and J is TRBJ2-3; 12 positions agree with TRBD2. This CDR3 has 15 residues. Germline CDR1 and CDR2: SNHLY and FYNNEI. The J segment lost 4 bases and the V segment lost 7 bases, leaving 6 bases of the junction unmatched. CDR3 protein: CASKLAGGRADTQYF. The CDR3 nucleotides read TGTGCCAGCAAGCTAGCGGGGGGGCGCGCAGATACGCAGTATTTT.

The chain uses TRBV30 and TRBJ1-1; the D gene is possibly TRBD1 (5 bases). Germline V gives CDR1 GTSNPN, CDR2 SVGIG (reference sequence). The CDR3 spans 14 residues. Trimming stripped 4 bases from V and 0 bases from J, with 12 bases between. As DNA, the CDR3 is TGTGCCTGGATCCCCCGGGGGATGAACACTGAAGCTTTCTTT. This codes for CAWIPRGMNTEAFF. Filled out from reference TRBV30 and TRBJ1-1, the complete variable domain reads SQTIHQWPATLVQPVGSPLSLECTVEGTSNPNLYWYRQAAGRGLQLLFYSVGIGQISSEVPQNLSASRPQDRQFILSSKKLLLSDSGFYLCAWIPRGMNTEAFFGQGTRLTVV.

V gene TRBV15 combines with J gene TRBJ2-2, with 14 bases lining up with TRBD2. The trim removed 5 bases at V and 3 bases at J, leaving 2 bases unmatched. This CDR3 contains 16 residues. Germline V CDR1 and CDR2: LNHNV, YYDKDF (reference sequence). CDR3 bases: TGTGCCACCAGCCCGGGACTAGCGGGGGACACCGGGGAGCTGTTTTTT. Protein: CATSPGLAGDTGELFF. The full variable domain, completed using reference TRBV15 and TRBJ2-2, is DAMVIQNPRYQVTQFGKPVTLSCSQTLNHNVMYWYQQKSSQAPKLLFHYYDKDFNNEADTPDNFQSRRPNTSFCFLDIRSPGLGDTAMYLCATSPGLAGDTGELFFGEGSRLTVL.

The chain links TRBV7-2 to TRBJ1-1; D is unclear. CDR1 and CDR2 (germline): SGHTA, FQGNSA. V was pared by 8 bases and J by 5 bases, with 15 bases between. This CDR3 has 13 amino acids. The CDR3 DNA is TGTGCCAGCGGACCTAGGCGGGCTACTGAAGCTTTCTTT. It codes for CASGPRRATEAFF.

V is TRBV5-5 and J is TRBJ1-3; 7 bases are shared with TRBD1. Germline trimming cut 4 bases from V and 4 bases from J; bases unmatched to any gene: 11. The CDR3 length is 16 residues. Per germline, CDR1 SGHKS and CDR2 YYEKEE (reference sequence). CDR3 DNA: TGTGCCAGCAGCCCCCCAGGGACAGACCCGGGAAACACCATATATTTT. Its protein is CASSPPGTDPGNTIYF.

The rearrangement joins TRBV12-5 to TRBJ2-5; 7 bases are shared with TRBD1. Germline V gene data show CDR1 as LGHNT and CDR2 as FRNRAP. The V segment lost 5 bases and the J segment 2 bases; nucleotides outside the gene matches: 5. The CDR3 extends over 14 amino acids. CDR3 coding DNA: TGTGCTAGTGGTCGAGGGACAGAACAAGAGACCCAGTACTTC. Translation: CASGRGTEQETQYF. The whole variable domain, filled in from reference TRBV12-5 and TRBJ2-5, reads DARVTQTPRHKVTEMGQEVTMRCQPILGHNTVFWYRQTMMQGLELLAYFRNRAPLDDSGMPKDRFSAEMPDATLATLKIQPSEPRDSAVYFCASGRGTEQETQYFGPGTRLLVL.

Concerning this clone itself: The junction shows a germline mismatch at one end, possibly a read error. The chain is built from TRBV9 and TRBJ1-1, with D possibly being TRBD1 (6 bases). The V gene's germline CDR1 is SGDLS and CDR2 YYNGEE. This CDR3 comprises 15 residues. CDR3 sequence: CVSSPAGTKNTEAFF. CDR3 coding DNA: TGTGTCAGCAGCCCAGCCGGGACAAAGAACACTGAAGCTTTCTTT.

The V gene is TRBV25-1, the J gene TRBJ1-6, with a tentative D call TRBD1 (5 bases). Trimming left V 5 bases short and J 10 bases short, with 15 bases between. Germline V gene sequence: CDR1 MGHDK, CDR2 SYGVNS. The CDR3 runs to 14 residues. The CDR3 loop is CASSLGQGSSPLHF. For the CDR3, the DNA is TGTGCCAGCAGTCTAGGGCAGGGAAGCTCACCCCTCCACTTT.

This clone has more than one count but fewer than ten. The chain has TRBV19 and TRBJ1-5, with 10 nucleotides matching TRBD1. Germline CDR1 is LNHDA and CDR2 is SQIVND (reference sequence). CDR3 length: 16 amino acids. The junction had 5 bases not matched to a gene; V was cut back by 3 bases and J by 3 bases. The CDR3 reads CASSIRDRGVNQPQHF. The CDR3 nucleotides are TGTGCCAGTAGTATCCGGGACAGGGGCGTCAATCAGCCCCAGCATTTT.

The chain couples TRBV19 to TRBJ1-1; D is possibly TRBD1 (6 bases). Germline assignment: CDR1 LNHDA and CDR2 SQIVND (reference sequence). V lost 1 base and J lost 4, with 13 bases in between. This CDR3 region has 15 residues. For the CDR3, the DNA is TGTGCCAGTAGTATAGTACTCACAGGGAGCACTGAAGCTTTCTTT. It codes for CASSIVLTGSTEAFF. The full variable domain, rest sourced from reference TRBV19 and TRBJ1-1, is DGGITQSPKYLFRKEGQNVTLSCEQNLNHDAMYWYRQDPGQGLRLIYYSQIVNDFQKGDIAEGYSVSREKKESFPLTVTSAQKNPTAFYLCASSIVLTGSTEAFFGQGTRLTVV.

DNA of the CDR3: TGTGCCAGCAGCTGGGGACTAGCCGTGGGAGAGCAGTACTTC. Its translation is CASSWGLAVGEQYF. The chain uses TRBV7-9 and TRBJ2-7, with 9 nucleotides matching TRBD2. The germline V gene encodes CDR1 SEHNR and CDR2 FQNEAQ (reference sequence). The length of the CDR3 is 14 residues. The V segment lost 4 bases and the J segment 7 bases; nucleotides outside the gene matches: 8.

The CDR3 region has the DNA TGTGCCAGCAGCCTAATGGGGGGTAGTAATTCACCCCTCCACTTT. Translating gives CASSLMGGSNSPLHF. The chain couples TRBV27 to TRBJ1-6; a weak D match, TRBD1 (5 bases). V lost 6 bases and J 6 bases, leaving 15 bases between the germline ends. The CDR3 runs to 15 residues. Germline values: CDR1 MNHEY, CDR2 SMNVEV (reference sequence).

V usage is TRBV21-1 and J usage is TRBJ2-7; TRBD2, the D gene given by the table, was not confirmed from the DNA. TRBV21-1 is reported as a pseudogene. The CDR3 runs 19 residues. Written as DNA, the CDR3 is TGTGCCAGCAGCGGAGGACTAGCGGGGGGACTTTACGGCTCCTACGAGCAGTACTTC. Protein sequence: CASSGGLAGGLYGSYEQYF.

This clone was seen once. The chain employs TRBV7-2 and TRBJ2-7; TRBD2 is a possible D gene (5 bases). Between the trimmed V and J ends, which lost 4 bases and 3 bases, there was a span of 10 bases. The V gene's germline CDR1 is SGHTA and CDR2 FQGNSA. This CDR3 spans 13 amino acids. CDR3 nucleotide sequence: TGTGCCAGCAGCTCGAGGACTGGCTACGAGCAGTACTTC. Protein sequence: CASSSRTGYEQYF.

This clone was detected only a few times. This sequence joins TRBV5-1 and TRBJ1-2; TRBD1 aligns across 9 bases. V was pared by 5 bases and J by 4 bases, with 9 bases of the junction left unmatched. This CDR3 is 15 amino acids long. Germline CDR1 and CDR2: SGHRS and YFSETQ. CDR3 coding DNA: TGCGCCAGCAGGGTCGGGGACAGGGACTTCTATGGCTACACCTTC. It specifies CASRVGDRDFYGYTF.

J is TRBJ1-2 and V is TRBV28; 9 nucleotides match TRBD1. The V and J ends lost 8 bases and 5 bases, in that order; junction bases with no gene match: 12. The germline V gene has CDR1 MDHEN and CDR2 SYDVKM. The CDR3 covers 15 residues. The CDR3 DNA is TGTGCCAGCGGACGACGGGGACAGGGATATTATGGCTACACCTTC. Translation: CASGRRGQGYYGYTF.

The gene calls are TRBV7-6 and TRBJ1-1; D might be TRBD1 (6 bases). The CDR3 spans 17 residues. Trimming removed 1 base at V and 5 bases at J, with 20 bases between. The germline CDR1 and CDR2 sequences are SGHVS and FNYEAQ. CDR3 sequence: CASSLGPGRGRGTEAFF. The CDR3 DNA is TGTGCCAGCAGCTTAGGTCCCGGACGGGGGAGGGGGACTGAAGCTTTCTTT.

The J gene is TRBJ1-4, the V gene TRBV6-5; D possibly corresponds to TRBD1 (6 bases). Germline V gives CDR1 MNHEY, CDR2 SVGAGI. The V end was cut by 5 bases, the J end by 3 bases, with 13 bases between. This CDR3 has 15 amino acids. As DNA, the CDR3 is TGTGCCAGCAGTAATGGGGGGGCCCCTAATGAAAAACTGTTTTTT. As protein: CASSNGGAPNEKLFF.

V usage is TRBV19 and J usage is TRBJ1-4, with 7 bases matching TRBD1. CDR1 and CDR2 (germline): LNHDA, SQIVND (reference sequence). V dropped 5 bases and J dropped 5; count of bases not matched to a gene: 5. The CDR3 is 14 residues long. In nucleotides, the CDR3 is TGTGCCAGTAGTCTACAGGGGTTGAATGAAAAACTGTTTTTT. It specifies CASSLQGLNEKLFF.

V is TRBV29-1 and J is TRBJ1-2, with 10 bases aligning to TRBD1. The CDR3 totals 14 residues. Germline V lookup: CDR1 SQVTM, CDR2 ANQGSEA. The V segment lost 5 bases and the J segment 3 bases; nucleotides outside the gene matches: 6. The CDR3 DNA is TGCAGCGTTAGCTCGGGGACAGGGGACTATGGCTACACCTTC. Its translation is CSVSSGTGDYGYTF.